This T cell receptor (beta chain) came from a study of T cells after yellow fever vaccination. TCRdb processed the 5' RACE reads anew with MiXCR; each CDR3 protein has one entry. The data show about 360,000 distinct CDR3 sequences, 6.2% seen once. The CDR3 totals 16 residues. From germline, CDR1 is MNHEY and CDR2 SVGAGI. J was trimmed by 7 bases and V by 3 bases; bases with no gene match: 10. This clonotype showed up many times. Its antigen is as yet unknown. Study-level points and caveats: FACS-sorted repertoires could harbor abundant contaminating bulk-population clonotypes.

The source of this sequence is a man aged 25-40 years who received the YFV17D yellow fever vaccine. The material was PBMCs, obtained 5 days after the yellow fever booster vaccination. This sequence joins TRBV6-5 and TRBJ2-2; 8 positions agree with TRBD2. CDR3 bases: TGTGCCAGCAGTTATGAGGGACTAGGGCAAAACGGGGAGCTGTTTTTT. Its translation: CASSYEGLGQNGELFF.